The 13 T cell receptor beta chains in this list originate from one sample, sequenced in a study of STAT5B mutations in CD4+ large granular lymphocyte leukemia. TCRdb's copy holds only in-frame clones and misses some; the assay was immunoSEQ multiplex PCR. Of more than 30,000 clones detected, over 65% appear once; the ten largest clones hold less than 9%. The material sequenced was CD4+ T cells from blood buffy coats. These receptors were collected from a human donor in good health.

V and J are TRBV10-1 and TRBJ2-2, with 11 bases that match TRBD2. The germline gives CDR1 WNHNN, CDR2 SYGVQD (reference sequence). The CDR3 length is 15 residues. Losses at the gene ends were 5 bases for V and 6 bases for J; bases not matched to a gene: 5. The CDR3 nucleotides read TGCGCCAGCAGTCATAGCGGGAGGGCTCCCGGGGAGCTGTTTTTT. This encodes CASSHSGRAPGELFF.

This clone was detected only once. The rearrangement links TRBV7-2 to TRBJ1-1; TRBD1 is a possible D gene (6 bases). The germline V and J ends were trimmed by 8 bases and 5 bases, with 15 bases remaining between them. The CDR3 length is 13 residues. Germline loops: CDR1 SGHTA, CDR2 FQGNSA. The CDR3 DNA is TGTGCCAGCGGAATAAGGGGGGGAACTGAAGCTTTCTTT. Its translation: CASGIRGGTEAFF. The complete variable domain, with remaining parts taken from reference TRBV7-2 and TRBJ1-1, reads GAGVSQSPSNKVTEKGKDVELRCDPISGHTALYWYRQSLGQGLEFLIYFQGNSAPDKSGLPSDRFSAERTGGSVSTLTIQRTQQEDSAVYLCASGIRGGTEAFFGQGTRLTVV.

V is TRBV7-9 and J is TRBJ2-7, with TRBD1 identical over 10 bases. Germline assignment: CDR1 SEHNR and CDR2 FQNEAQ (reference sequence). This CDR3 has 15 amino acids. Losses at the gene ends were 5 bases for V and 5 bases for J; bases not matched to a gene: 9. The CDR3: CASSPQGQGTNEQYF. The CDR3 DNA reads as TGTGCCAGCAGCCCACAGGGACAGGGGACCAACGAGCAGTACTTC. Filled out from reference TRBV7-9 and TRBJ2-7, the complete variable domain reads DTGVSQNPRHKITKRGQNVTFRCDPISEHNRLYWYRQTLGQGPEFLTYFQNEAQLEKSRLLSDRFSAERPKGSFSTLEIQRTEQGDSAMYLCASSPQGQGTNEQYFGPGTRLTVT.

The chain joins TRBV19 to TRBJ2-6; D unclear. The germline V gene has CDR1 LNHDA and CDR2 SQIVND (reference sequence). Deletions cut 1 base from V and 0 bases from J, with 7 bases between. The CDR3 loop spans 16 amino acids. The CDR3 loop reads CASSIVPGSGANVLTF. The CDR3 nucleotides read TGTGCCAGTAGTATAGTTCCGGGCTCTGGGGCCAACGTCCTGACTTTC.

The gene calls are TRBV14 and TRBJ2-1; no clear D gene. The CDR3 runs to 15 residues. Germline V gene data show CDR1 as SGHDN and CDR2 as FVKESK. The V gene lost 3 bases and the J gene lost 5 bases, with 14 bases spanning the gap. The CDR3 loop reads CASSQEGRRNNEQFF. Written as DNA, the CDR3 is TGTGCCAGCAGCCAGGAAGGACGGCGGAACAATGAGCAGTTCTTC.

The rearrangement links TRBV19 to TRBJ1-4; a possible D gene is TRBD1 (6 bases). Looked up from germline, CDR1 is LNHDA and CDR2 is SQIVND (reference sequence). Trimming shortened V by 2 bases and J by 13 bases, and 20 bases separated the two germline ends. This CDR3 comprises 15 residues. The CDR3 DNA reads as TGTGCCAGTAGTATACTGAGGGCAGGGGCGGTCGGACTGTTTTTT. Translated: CASSILRAGAVGLFF.

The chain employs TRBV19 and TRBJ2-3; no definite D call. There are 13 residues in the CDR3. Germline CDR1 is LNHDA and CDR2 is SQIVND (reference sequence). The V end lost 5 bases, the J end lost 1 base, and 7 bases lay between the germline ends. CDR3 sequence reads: CASSWQGTDTQYF. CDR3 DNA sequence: TGTGCCAGTAGTTGGCAGGGCACAGATACGCAGTATTTT.

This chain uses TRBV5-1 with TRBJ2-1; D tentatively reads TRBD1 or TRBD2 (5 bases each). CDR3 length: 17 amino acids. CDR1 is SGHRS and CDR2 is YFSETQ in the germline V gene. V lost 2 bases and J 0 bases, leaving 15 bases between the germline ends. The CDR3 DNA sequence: TGCGCCAGCAGCTTTGTCTGGAATGGGGGCTCCTACAATGAGCAGTTCTTC. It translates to CASSFVWNGGSYNEQFF.

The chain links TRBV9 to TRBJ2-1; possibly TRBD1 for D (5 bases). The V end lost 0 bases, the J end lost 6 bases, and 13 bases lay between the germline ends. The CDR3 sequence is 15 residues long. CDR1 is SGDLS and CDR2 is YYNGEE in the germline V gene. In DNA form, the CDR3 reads TGTGCCAGCAGCGTAGAGGCAGGGATGGTCAATGAGCAGTTCTTC. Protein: CASSVEAGMVNEQFF. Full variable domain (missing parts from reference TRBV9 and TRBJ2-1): DSGVTQTPKHLITATGQRVTLRCSPRSGDLSVYWYQQSLDQGLQFLIQYYNGEERAKGNILERFSAQQFPDLHSELNLSSLELGDSALYFCASSVEAGMVNEQFFGPGTRLTVL.

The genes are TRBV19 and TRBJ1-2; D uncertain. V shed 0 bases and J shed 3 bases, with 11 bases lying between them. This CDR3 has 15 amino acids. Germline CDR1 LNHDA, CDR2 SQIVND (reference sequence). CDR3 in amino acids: CASSIDRPSDYGYTF. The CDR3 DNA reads TGTGCCAGTAGTATAGACAGGCCATCTGACTATGGCTACACCTTC.

The DNA of the CDR3 is TGTGCCAGCAGCTTGTATCAGGGGGCAGGGGAGCAGTACTTC. Translation: CASSLYQGAGEQYF. V gene TRBV5-6 combines with J gene TRBJ2-7, with 8 bases fitting TRBD1. V lost 1 base and J lost 7; bases outside the gene matches: 7. The CDR3 spans 14 residues. Germline CDR1 is SGHDT and CDR2 is YYEEEE.

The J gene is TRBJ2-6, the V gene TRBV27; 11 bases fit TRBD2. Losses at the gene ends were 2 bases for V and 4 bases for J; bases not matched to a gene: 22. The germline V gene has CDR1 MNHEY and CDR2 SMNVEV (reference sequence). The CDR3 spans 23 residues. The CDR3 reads CASSLRRLAGPSTPQRGANVLTF. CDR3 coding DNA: TGTGCCAGCAGTTTAAGGCGACTAGCGGGGCCATCTACCCCACAGCGGGGGGCCAACGTCCTGACTTTC.

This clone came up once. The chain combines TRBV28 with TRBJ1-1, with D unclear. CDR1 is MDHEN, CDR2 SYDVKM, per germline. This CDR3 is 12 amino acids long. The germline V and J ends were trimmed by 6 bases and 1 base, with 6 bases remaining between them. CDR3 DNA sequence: TGTGCCAGCAGCAGCACGAACACTGAAGCTTTCTTT. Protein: CASSSTNTEAFF. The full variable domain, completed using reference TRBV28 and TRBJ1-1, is DVKVTQSSRYLVKRTGEKVFLECVQDMDHENMFWYRQDPGLGLRLIYFSYDVKMKEKGDIPEGYSVSREKKERFSLILESASTNQTSMYLCASSSTNTEAFFGQGTRLTVV.